The 18 T cell receptor beta chains listed next were all sequenced from one sample in a study of control samples from healthy donors and cancer patients. Data came from immunoSEQ multiplex PCR; TCRdb stores just in-frame clones and leaves some out. Of roughly 100,000 clones in the sample, about four fifths were seen once. Material: blood. These receptors were taken from a woman aged 50 to 60 in good health.

This chain joins TRBV3-1 (or the pseudogene TRBV3-2) and TRBJ2-3, with D possibly being TRBD1 or TRBD2 (5 bases each). The CDR3 extends over 15 amino acids. Germline lookup yields CDR1 LGHDT and CDR2 YNNKEL (reference sequence). V lost 5 bases to trimming and J lost 6 bases, with 18 bases between them. The CDR3 DNA reads as TGTGCCAGCAGCGGCCGGGACGACCGCCGGGATACGCAGTATTTT. This gives the protein CASSGRDDRRDTQYF.

This clone has only one observation. The rearrangement joins TRBV6-2 or TRBV6-3 to TRBJ2-5; 9 bases fit TRBD2. CDR1 and CDR2 from the germline V gene are MNHEY and SVGEGT. The CDR3 has 16 amino acids. Trimming took 4 bases from V and 2 from J; bases not matched to a gene: 8. The CDR3 protein is CASSWRAGGLQETQYF. CDR3 in DNA: TGTGCCAGCAGTTGGAGAGCGGGAGGCCTACAAGAGACCCAGTACTTC.

The chain is built from TRBV19 and TRBJ1-3, with TRBD1 matching 8 bases. V shed 2 bases and J 5 bases; nucleotides not matched to a gene: 2. CDR1 LNHDA and CDR2 SQIVND come from the germline V gene (reference sequence). The CDR3 consists of 14 residues. Here the CDR3 reads CASSIQGARNTIYF. Written as DNA, the CDR3 is TGTGCCAGTAGTATACAGGGGGCAAGAAACACCATATATTTT.

This sequence joins TRBV7-9 and TRBJ1-1, with D tentatively TRBD1 (5 bases). CDR3 length: 13 residues. The germline gives CDR1 SEHNR, CDR2 FQNEAQ (reference sequence). V lost 1 base and J 4 bases, leaving 7 bases between the germline ends. The CDR3 here is CASSLGGSTEAFF. The CDR3 DNA reads as TGTGCCAGCAGCTTAGGGGGGAGCACTGAAGCTTTCTTT.

V gene TRBV12-1 combines with J gene TRBJ1-2. TRBV12-1 counts as a pseudogene. The CDR3 length is 17 residues. Here the CDR3 DNA reads TGTGCCAGCATAGAGGTTGATCAGGCTAGAGGGTACTATGGCTACACCTTC. This sequence encodes CASIEVDQARGYYGYTF.

This clone showed up just once. The chain employs TRBV6-2 or TRBV6-3 and TRBJ2-4; no clear D gene. Germline lookup yields CDR1 MNHEY and CDR2 SVGEGT. The CDR3 is 16 residues long. V lost 6 bases and J lost 0, with 15 bases in between. CDR3 in amino acids: CASRPNTARAKNIQYF. The CDR3 nucleotides read TGTGCCAGCAGACCTAACACGGCTCGAGCCAAAAACATTCAGTACTTC.

The CDR3 protein is CASSVGVSSYEQYF. CDR3 DNA sequence: TGTGCCAGCAGCGTGGGGGTTAGCTCCTACGAGCAGTACTTC. The V and J genes are TRBV9 and TRBJ2-7, with D possibly called TRBD1 or TRBD2 (5 bases each). The ends were cut back, 2 bases at V and 0 bases at J, with 9 bases in the middle. Germline V gene lookup returns CDR1 SGDLS and CDR2 YYNGEE. The CDR3 runs 14 residues.

The chain couples TRBV27 to TRBJ2-3, with a tentative D call TRBD2 (6 bases). Germline V gene data show CDR1 as MNHEY and CDR2 as SMNVEV (reference sequence). CDR3 length: 14 amino acids. The ends were cut back, 5 bases at V and 2 bases at J, with 11 bases in the middle. This CDR3 reads CASSPGGNTDTQYF. CDR3 nucleotide sequence: TGTGCCAGCAGTCCTGGCGGGAACACAGATACGCAGTATTTT.

The chain carries TRBV14 and TRBJ1-2, with 7 bases aligning to TRBD1. CDR3 length: 14 residues. Germline CDR1 is SGHDN and CDR2 is FVKESK. With 4 bases clipped from V and 2 bases from J, the junction kept 4 bases outside the gene matches. The CDR3 loop is CASSRLQGNYGYTF. The CDR3 nucleotides read TGTGCCAGCAGCCGATTACAGGGGAACTATGGCTACACCTTC.

This clone was detected once. This rearrangement joins TRBV27 to TRBJ2-7; 14 bases are a match to TRBD2. Germline loops: CDR1 MNHEY, CDR2 SMNVEV (reference sequence). The CDR3 extends over 16 amino acids. V shed 1 base and J 3 bases; nucleotides not matched to a gene: 2. CDR3 DNA: TGTGCCAGCAGTTTATTCGGGACTAGCGGGAGCTACGAGCAGTACTTC. Residues: CASSLFGTSGSYEQYF.

The rearrangement uses TRBV9 and TRBJ1-1, with a possible D match to TRBD1 (6 bases). Trimming removed 0 bases from V and 3 bases from J, with 9 bases in between. CDR1 SGDLS and CDR2 YYNGEE come from the germline V gene. The CDR3 extends over 14 amino acids. The CDR3 bases are TGTGCCAGCAGCGTAGATGAGGGGGACACTGAAGCTTTCTTT. It translates to CASSVDEGDTEAFF.

This clone occurred a few times. This chain uses TRBV2 with TRBJ2-3; a weak D match, TRBD1 (6 bases). This CDR3 contains 13 residues. The V end was cut by 4 bases, the J end by 1 base, with 6 bases between. In germline, CDR1 is SNHLY, CDR2 FYNNEI. CDR3 residues: CASSGTGTDTQYF. CDR3 bases: TGTGCCAGCAGTGGGACAGGCACAGATACGCAGTATTTT.

The chain uses TRBV7-2 and TRBJ2-2; tentatively, D is TRBD1 or TRBD2 (5 bases each). CDR1 is SGHTA, CDR2 FQGNSA, per germline. Trimming removed 6 bases at V and 4 bases at J, with 12 bases between. This CDR3 is 14 amino acids long. The CDR3 loop is CASRTGTITGELFF. For the CDR3, the DNA is TGTGCCAGCAGGACCGGGACCATCACCGGGGAGCTGTTTTTT.

The V and J genes are TRBV3-1 (or the pseudogene TRBV3-2) and TRBJ2-3; 8 nucleotides line up with TRBD1. The CDR3 extends over 17 amino acids. V lost 0 bases to trimming and J lost 1 base; unmatched junction nucleotides: 6. CDR1 LGHDT and CDR2 YNNKEL come from the germline V gene (reference sequence). CDR3 in amino acids: CASSQDGTGVGTDTQYF. Written as DNA, the CDR3 is TGTGCCAGCAGCCAAGATGGGACAGGCGTCGGCACAGATACGCAGTATTTT.

The V and J genes are TRBV6-2 or TRBV6-3 and TRBJ1-5, with unresolved D. The CDR3 extends over 15 amino acids. CDR1 and CDR2 from the germline V gene are MNHEY and SVGEGT. V was cut by 2 bases and J by 4 bases, with 12 bases left in between. As DNA, the CDR3 is TGTGCCAGCAGTTACCCAATAGTTGGGAATCAGCCCCAGCATTTT. Its protein product is CASSYPIVGNQPQHF.

The V gene is TRBV19, the J gene TRBJ1-1, with D possibly TRBD1 on 6 matching bases. Deletions cut 4 bases from V and 0 bases from J, with 9 bases between. The CDR3 is 14 residues long. Germline assignment: CDR1 LNHDA and CDR2 SQIVND (reference sequence). CDR3 protein: CASSTGQLNTEAFF. In nucleotides, the CDR3 is TGTGCCAGTAGTACCGGACAGTTGAACACTGAAGCTTTCTTT.

The rearrangement joins TRBV25-1 to TRBJ1-2; possible D gene TRBD1, 5 bases. V lost 4 bases and J 8 bases, leaving 11 bases between the germline ends. This CDR3 is 12 amino acids long. The germline V gene has CDR1 MGHDK and CDR2 SYGVNS. In DNA form, the CDR3 reads TGTGCCAGCAGTGGGGGGGTTCCGGGCTACACCTTC. Protein product: CASSGGVPGYTF.

V usage is TRBV5-6 and J usage is TRBJ2-7; D uncertain. Germline V gene data show CDR1 as SGHDT and CDR2 as YYEEEE. V gave up 2 bases and J gave up 2 bases, with 8 bases separating them. CDR3 length equals 13 residues. CDR3 in DNA: TGTGCCAGCAGCTTAGACGCCGCCTACGAGCAGTACTTC. The encoded protein is CASSLDAAYEQYF.